This T cell receptor (beta chain) was profiled in a study of identical twins. The study's findings and limits: Beta clonotypes that were abundant in cord blood contained fewer insertions, a pattern absent from memory repertoires. Partial confounding of zero-insertion analyses by invariant MAIT and iNKT cells was possible. Researchers reported excess low generation probability among twin-shared out-of-frame alpha sequences. Cross-sectional statistics, not tracking of the same donors, supported the conclusions.

TCRdb re-called the 5' RACE reads with MiXCR, one entry per CDR3 protein. The sample holds roughly 1.6 million distinct CDR3 sequences, less than 35% seen once. The V and J ends lost 2 bases and 7 bases, in that order; junction bases with no gene match: 6. The CDR3 contains 15 residues. Per germline, CDR1 MNHEY and CDR2 SVGEGT. Comment on this clonotype: The antigen remains unidentified.

This receptor was taken from a newborn girl in good health. The V call is TRBV6-2 or TRBV6-3, the J call TRBJ2-3; TRBD2 agrees at 10 bases. Sequencing was done on a sample of cord blood. CDR3 region: CASSYGVAGGYTQYF. CDR3 nucleotide sequence: TGTGCCAGCAGTTACGGTGTAGCGGGGGGTTATACGCAGTATTTT.